These 4 T cell receptor beta chains were all obtained from the same sample, sequenced in a study of metastatic and nonmetastatic thyroid tumors (TCRdb year 2020). Before undergoing thyroid surgery, none of the patients had been given any kind of treatment. Libraries were made using PCR. Instrument used: Illumina HiSeq 4000. Through fastp at Q25 and MiXCR, TCRdb rebuilt clones from the public reads, retaining in-frame beta chains. The sample table holds under 30,000 clones, of which about 4.1% were seen once. The ten largest account for 21% of the sample. Sequenced material: blood. These receptors originate from a female donor with papillary thyroid cancer or a benign thyroid nodule (not recorded which). Some clones in this sample may be carry-over from other donors' samples.

As concerns this clone: A read error may be the cause here, since a much bigger clone is one base away. This rearrangement joins TRBV6-5 to TRBJ2-2; D possibly corresponds to TRBD1 (6 bases). V shed 8 bases and J shed 4 bases, with 17 bases lying between them. This CDR3 is 15 amino acids long. Germline CDR1 MNHEY, CDR2 SVGAGI. DNA of the CDR3: TGTGCCAGCCGTATATCGGGACATGGCACCGGGGAGCTGTTTTTT. This sequence encodes CASRISGHGTGELFF.

This clone was counted ten times or more. The V call is TRBV29-1, the J call TRBJ2-1, with 11 bases identical to TRBD1. Germline CDR1 reads SQVTM; CDR2 reads ANQGSEA. V shed 5 bases, J shed 3 bases, and the junction held 3 bases outside the gene matches. The CDR3 consists of 14 residues. CDR3 in amino acids: CSVMGQGGYNEQFF. Written as DNA, the CDR3 is TGCAGCGTTATGGGACAGGGGGGCTACAATGAGCAGTTCTTC.

This clone appeared many times. The genes are TRBV11-2 and TRBJ1-3, with D perhaps TRBD1 (5 bases). CDR3 length equals 17 residues. CDR1 and CDR2 (germline): SGHAT, FQNNGV. V gave up 3 bases and J gave up 2 bases, with 17 bases separating them. CDR3 DNA sequence: TGTGCCAGCAGCTTGGGGGGACTCCAACGCACTGGAAACACCATATATTTT. The encoded protein is CASSLGGLQRTGNTIYF.

There are a few counts of this clone. This may be a read error, as it is one base from a much larger clone. The same CDR3 also results from other DNA sequences found in this sample. V is TRBV30 and J is TRBJ2-1; D may be TRBD2 (6 bases). The CDR3 is 14 amino acids. The germline V gene encodes CDR1 GTSNPN and CDR2 SVGIG (reference sequence). Trimming took 0 bases from V and 3 from J, leaving 9 bases between them. This CDR3 reads CAWSVGGLYNEQFF. CDR3 DNA sequence: TGTGCCTGGAGTGTAGGAGGGCTCTACAATGAGCAGTTCTTC.